This TCR beta chain emerged from a study of blood T cell repertoires in COVID-19. In the study overall: Sites across the United States, Italy and Spain contributed samples from acute and convalescent COVID-19. The cDNA or gDNA used as material had been derived from T cells, B-cell-depleted T cells, or PBMCs.

Original data processing: Amplification of reference gene primers provided the estimated nucleated cell counts. Using immunoSEQ multiplex PCR, the repertoire was profiled, and TCRdb retains in-frame clones only, with some absent. The V and J calls and clone size were taken over from that table, and D and trimming were inferred from the DNA. The sample has 150,000 to 200,000 clones; approximately 84% are singletons. Trimming at V came to 3 bases and at J to 2 bases, leaving 9 bases not matched to a gene. The CDR3 covers 19 residues. The V gene's germline CDR1 is LNHDA and CDR2 SQIVND (reference sequence).

Sequenced sample: peripheral blood. The sequence was obtained from an elderly woman with acute or convalescent COVID-19. The chain has TRBV19 and TRBJ2-1, with 14 positions matching TRBD2. The CDR3 is CASSMGGGLAGGPYNEQFF. The CDR3 bases are TGTGCCAGTAGTATGGGAGGCGGACTAGCGGGAGGTCCCTACAATGAGCAGTTCTTC.